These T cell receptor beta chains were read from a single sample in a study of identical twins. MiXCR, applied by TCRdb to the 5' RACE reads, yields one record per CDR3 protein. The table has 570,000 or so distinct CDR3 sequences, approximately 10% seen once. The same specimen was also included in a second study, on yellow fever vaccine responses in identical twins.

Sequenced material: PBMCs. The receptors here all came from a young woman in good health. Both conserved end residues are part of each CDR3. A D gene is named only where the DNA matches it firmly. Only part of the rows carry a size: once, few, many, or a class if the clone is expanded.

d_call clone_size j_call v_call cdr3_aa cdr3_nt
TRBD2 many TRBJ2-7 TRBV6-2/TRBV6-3 CASSPLLPGLAPQYF TGTGCCAGCAGCCCTCTATTGCCAGGACTAGCGCCGCAGTACTTC
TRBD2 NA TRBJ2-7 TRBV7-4 CASSLLTSGLSEQYF TGTGCCAGCAGCTTATTGACTAGCGGCCTTTCGGAGCAGTACTTC
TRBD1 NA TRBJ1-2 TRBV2 CASRVPGQGIDGYTF TGTGCCAGCAGAGTCCCGGGACAGGGGATTGATGGCTACACCTTC
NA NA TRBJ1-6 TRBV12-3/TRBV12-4 CASRGGPNSPLHF TGTGCCAGCAGGGGCGGACCGAATTCACCCCTCCACTTT
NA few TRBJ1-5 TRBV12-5 CASAIDGGNQPQHF TGTGCTAGTGCCATAGACGGTGGCAATCAGCCCCAGCATTTT
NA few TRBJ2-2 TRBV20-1 CSARASETGTGELFF TGCAGTGCTAGAGCTAGCGAGACCGGGACCGGGGAGCTGTTTTTT
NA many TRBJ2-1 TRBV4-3 CASSPKLDSQTYNEQFF TGCGCCAGCAGCCCGAAACTAGACAGCCAGACCTACAATGAGCAGTTCTTC
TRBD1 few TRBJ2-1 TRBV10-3 CAIRKAGQGARDEQFF TGTGCCATCAGAAAAGCCGGACAGGGGGCGCGCGATGAGCAGTTCTTC
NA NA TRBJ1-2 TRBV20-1 CSARDSPTGVGPYTF TGCAGTGCTAGAGATTCCCCGACAGGTGTGGGCCCCTACACCTTC
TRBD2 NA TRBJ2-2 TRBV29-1 CSVEGSGSDTGELFF TGCAGCGTTGAGGGTAGCGGGAGTGACACCGGGGAGCTGTTTTTT
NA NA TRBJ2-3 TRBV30 CAWSYGNGDTQYF TGTGCCTGGAGTTACGGTAACGGAGATACGCAGTATTTT
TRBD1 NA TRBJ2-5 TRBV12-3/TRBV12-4 CASSSLQGQAQYF TGTGCCAGCAGTTCGTTACAGGGGCAGGCCCAGTACTTC
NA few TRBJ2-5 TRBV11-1 CASSLNHEQDGHGETQYF TGTGCCAGCAGCTTAAATCATGAACAGGATGGCCACGGAGAGACCCAGTACTTC
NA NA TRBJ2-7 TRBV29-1 CSVETTGTETYEQYF TGCAGCGTTGAAACGACCGGGACTGAGACCTACGAGCAGTACTTC
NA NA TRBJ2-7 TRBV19 CASSIRDTYEQYF TGTGCCAGTAGTATTCGGGACACCTACGAGCAGTACTTC
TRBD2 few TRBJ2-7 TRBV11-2 CASSYPGGSYEQYF TGTGCCAGCAGCTACCCGGGGGGGTCCTACGAGCAGTACTTC
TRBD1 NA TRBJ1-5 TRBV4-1 CASSQEVRGRRGQPQHF TGCGCCAGCAGCCAAGAAGTCAGGGGGCGCAGGGGTCAGCCCCAGCATTTT
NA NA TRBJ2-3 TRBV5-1 CASSIGGSGPTDTQYF TGCGCCAGCAGCATTGGAGGATCGGGCCCCACAGATACGCAGTATTTT
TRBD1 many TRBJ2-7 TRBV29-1 CSVRTDRGDSYEQYF TGCAGCGTTCGGACTGACAGGGGCGACTCCTACGAGCAGTACTTC
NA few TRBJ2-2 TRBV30 CAWTRDGGPTGELFF TGTGCCTGGACCAGGGACGGGGGGCCCACCGGGGAGCTGTTTTTT
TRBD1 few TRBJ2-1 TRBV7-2 CASSLTGTGIANEQFF TGTGCCAGCAGCTTAACCGGGACAGGGATAGCGAATGAGCAGTTCTTC
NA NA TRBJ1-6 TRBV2 CASSDSPQQQDSPLHF TGTGCCAGCAGTGATTCCCCTCAACAACAGGATTCACCCCTCCACTTT
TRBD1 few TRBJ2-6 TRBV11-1 CASSLRGQGGSSGANVLTF TGTGCCAGCAGCCTCCGAGGACAGGGGGGCTCTTCTGGGGCCAACGTCCTGACTTTC
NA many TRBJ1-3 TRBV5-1 CASSLERGDTIYF TGCGCCAGCAGCTTGGAGCGGGGGGACACCATATATTTT
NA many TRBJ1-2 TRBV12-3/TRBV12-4 CASSFTANYGYTF TGTGCCAGCAGTTTTACAGCAAACTATGGCTACACCTTC
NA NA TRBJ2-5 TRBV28 CASSLYGQSAAETQYF TGTGCCAGCAGTTTATATGGACAGTCGGCGGCAGAGACCCAGTACTTC
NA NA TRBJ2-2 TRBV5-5 CASSLWLVSGELFF TGTGCCAGCAGCTTGTGGCTAGTCTCCGGGGAGCTGTTTTTT
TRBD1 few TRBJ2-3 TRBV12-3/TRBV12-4 CASTLDRGTDTQYF TGTGCCAGCACCCTCGACAGGGGCACAGATACGCAGTATTTT
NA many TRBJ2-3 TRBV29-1 CSVLVAGSTDTQYF TGCAGCGTGCTAGTGGCGGGTAGCACAGATACGCAGTATTTT
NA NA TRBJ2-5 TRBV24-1 CATSVTGGQETQYF TGTGCCACCAGTGTCACCGGGGGCCAGGAGACCCAGTACTTC
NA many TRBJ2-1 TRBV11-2 CASSSDTEEQFF TGTGCCAGCAGCTCCGACACGGAGGAGCAGTTCTTC
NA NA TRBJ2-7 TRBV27 CASSARPRDYEQYF TGTGCCAGCAGCGCACGCCCACGCGACTACGAGCAGTACTTC
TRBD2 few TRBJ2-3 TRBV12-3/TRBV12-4 CASSSSGGGVPTDTQYF TGTGCCAGCAGTTCCTCCGGGGGGGGGGTCCCCACAGATACGCAGTATTTT
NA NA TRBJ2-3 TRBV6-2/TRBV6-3 CASSYQRPTDTQYF TGTGCCAGCAGTTACCAGCGGCCCACAGATACGCAGTATTTT
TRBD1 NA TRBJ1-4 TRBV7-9 CASSPDRSPTNEKLFF TGTGCCAGCAGCCCGGACAGGAGCCCAACTAATGAAAAACTGTTTTTT
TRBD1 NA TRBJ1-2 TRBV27 CASSLNRGQAGYGYTF TGTGCCAGCAGTCTAAATCGGGGACAGGCGGGCTATGGCTACACCTTC
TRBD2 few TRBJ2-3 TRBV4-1 CASSQGGLPSTDTQYF TGCGCCAGCAGCCAAGGGGGACTACCAAGCACAGATACGCAGTATTTT
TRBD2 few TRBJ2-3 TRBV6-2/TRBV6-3 CASSPPTSLRATQYF TGTGCCAGCAGTCCCCCGACTAGCCTGAGAGCTACGCAGTATTTT
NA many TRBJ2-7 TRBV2 CASSDLVDSPYEQYF TGTGCCAGCAGTGATCTGGTGGACTCCCCTTACGAGCAGTACTTC
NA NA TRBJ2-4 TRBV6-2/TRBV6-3 CASTQQDTKNIQYF TGTGCCAGCACACAACAGGATACCAAAAACATTCAGTACTTC
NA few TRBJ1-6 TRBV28 CASSLRTALYNSPLHF TGTGCCAGCAGTTTGAGGACCGCGCTCTATAATTCACCCCTCCACTTT
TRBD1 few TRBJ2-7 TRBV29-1 CSALGQSYEQYF TGCAGCGCGCTGGGACAGTCCTACGAGCAGTACTTC